The 11 T cell receptor beta chains listed next were all sequenced from one sample in a study of cytomegalovirus exposure and HLA in healthy donors. Repertoires were generated with immunoSEQ multiplex PCR, while TCRdb's copy carries only in-frame clones and drops some. The sample contains about 220,000 clones, almost 90% of which appear only once. Sequenced input: PBMCs. The receptors originated from a woman under 30 in good health and CMV-seronegative.

V is TRBV27 and J is TRBJ2-2; D unresolved. The CDR3 is 11 amino acids. Germline V lookup: CDR1 MNHEY, CDR2 SMNVEV (reference sequence). V was pared by 4 bases and J by 8 bases, with 5 bases between. CDR3 amino acids: CASSSQGELFF. The DNA for the CDR3 is TGTGCCAGCAGTTCGCAGGGGGAGCTGTTTTTT.

The chain joins TRBV6-5 to TRBJ2-7; 11 nucleotides agree with TRBD2. Germline V CDR1 and CDR2: MNHEY, SVGAGI. The CDR3 consists of 15 residues. The V gene end was trimmed by 4 bases and the J gene end by 5 bases; junction bases not matched to a gene: 7. The CDR3 protein is CASSSRLAGTHEQYF. Written as DNA, the CDR3 is TGTGCCAGCAGTTCCAGACTAGCGGGAACCCACGAGCAGTACTTC.

The chain employs TRBV10-2 and TRBJ2-3; 13 bases are shared with TRBD2. CDR3 length: 15 amino acids. J lost 4 bases, V lost 2 bases, and 0 bases had no gene match. From germline, CDR1 is WSHSY and CDR2 SAAADI. DNA for the CDR3: TGCGCCAGCAGTGAGGGACTAGCGGGGGCAGATACGCAGTATTTT. Translated, it gives CASSEGLAGADTQYF.

The chain uses TRBV5-4 and TRBJ2-2; possible D gene TRBD2, 6 bases. V lost 7 bases, J lost 5 bases, and 18 bases lay in between. Germline V CDR1 and CDR2: SGHNT, YYREEE (reference sequence). This CDR3 comprises 15 residues. The chain's CDR3 is CASGAGPQRTGELFF. DNA of the CDR3: TGTGCCAGCGGGGCGGGACCCCAGAGGACCGGGGAGCTGTTTTTT. The complete variable domain, with remaining parts taken from reference TRBV5-4 and TRBJ2-2, reads ETGVTQSPTHLIKTRGQQVTLRCSSQSGHNTVSWYQQALGQGPQFIFQYYREEENGRGNFPPRFSGLQFPNYSSELNVNALELDDSALYLCASGAGPQRTGELFFGEGSRLTVL.

The V and J genes are TRBV19 and TRBJ2-1, with 13 bases aligning to TRBD2. Germline assignment: CDR1 LNHDA and CDR2 SQIVND (reference sequence). The V gene end was trimmed by 8 bases and the J gene end by 10 bases; junction bases not matched to a gene: 8. The CDR3 runs 14 residues. CDR3 bases: TGTGCCAGTCGGACTAGCGGGAGAAGTGGGGAGCAGTTCTTC. It translates to CASRTSGRSGEQFF.

This rearrangement joins TRBV9 to TRBJ2-3; 7 bases map to TRBD1. The germline gives CDR1 SGDLS, CDR2 YYNGEE. This CDR3 region has 14 residues. Trimming took 1 base from V and 4 from J; bases not matched to a gene: 3. In DNA, the CDR3 is TGTGCCAGCAGCGTAACAGGGGCTGCAGATACGCAGTATTTT. Translation: CASSVTGAADTQYF.

V is TRBV19 and J is TRBJ1-2; D perhaps matches TRBD1 (6 bases). Trimming stripped 6 bases from V and 4 bases from J, with 15 bases between. Germline CDR1 reads LNHDA; CDR2 reads SQIVND (reference sequence). The CDR3 contains 14 residues. The DNA for the CDR3 is TGTGCCAGTAGAGTCCCCTCGGACAGCTATGGCTACACCTTC. The encoded protein is CASRVPSDSYGYTF.

The V call is TRBV7-9, the J call TRBJ2-1; 9 nucleotides line up with TRBD2. The CDR3 extends over 15 amino acids. Germline lookup yields CDR1 SEHNR and CDR2 FQNEAQ (reference sequence). J lost 5 bases, V lost 2 bases, and 4 bases had no gene match. Here the CDR3 DNA reads TGTGCCAGCAGCTTAATAGCGGGGGTGCACAATGAGCAGTTCTTC. It yields the protein CASSLIAGVHNEQFF.

This chain joins TRBV5-4 and TRBJ2-5; 7 nucleotides agree with TRBD1. Germline trimming cut 4 bases from V and 3 bases from J; bases unmatched to any gene: 9. Germline lookup yields CDR1 SGHNT and CDR2 YYREEE (reference sequence). This CDR3 has 15 amino acids. CDR3 loop: CASSNPPGTEETQYF. The CDR3 nucleotides read TGTGCCAGCAGCAACCCTCCCGGGACAGAAGAGACCCAGTACTTC.

This clone was seen once. V is TRBV19 and J is TRBJ2-7; the D is unclear. V lost 10 bases and J lost 8, with 9 bases in between. CDR1 is LNHDA and CDR2 is SQIVND in the germline V gene (reference sequence). The CDR3 runs 9 residues. The CDR3 sequence: CAKPGKQYF. The CDR3 DNA is TGTGCCAAACCAGGAAAGCAGTACTTC. Supplemented by reference TRBV19 and TRBJ2-7, the full variable domain reads DGGITQSPKYLFRKEGQNVTLSCEQNLNHDAMYWYRQDPGQGLRLIYYSQIVNDFQKGDIAEGYSVSREKKESFPLTVTSAQKNPTAFYLCAKPGKQYFGPGTRLTVT.

The chain uses TRBV18 and TRBJ2-7, with TRBD2 matching 13 bases. Losses at the gene ends were 3 bases for V and 6 bases for J; bases not matched to a gene: 5. This CDR3 has 15 amino acids. From germline, CDR1 is KGHSH and CDR2 LQKENI. DNA of the CDR3: TGTGCCAGCTCACCCGGACTAGCGGGAGTCCCCGAGCAGTACTTC. It yields the protein CASSPGLAGVPEQYF.